This TCR beta chain was found in a study of blood T cell repertoires in COVID-19. Background on the study: The origin of the acute and convalescent COVID-19 samples was the United States, Italy and Spain.

Original processing notes: Estimation of nucleated cell counts was performed using reference gene primer amplification. The protocol was immunoSEQ multiplex PCR, while the TCRdb copy is restricted to in-frame clones and leaves out a portion. V and J calls and clone size come straight from that table; D and trimming were deduced from the DNA. This table holds tens of thousands of clones, 89% found once. Germline lookup yields CDR1 SGHTA and CDR2 FQGNSA. The CDR3 extends over 14 amino acids. The junction had 9 bases not matched to a gene; V was cut back by 3 bases and J by 8 bases. The receptor was isolated from a woman in her sixties with active COVID-19. The genes are TRBV7-2 and TRBJ1-2; 7 nucleotides align to TRBD1. The sample was peripheral blood. CDR3 coding DNA: TGTGCCAGCAGCTTCTATAGACAGGGTTTCGGCTACACCTTC. Translated, it gives CASSFYRQGFGYTF.